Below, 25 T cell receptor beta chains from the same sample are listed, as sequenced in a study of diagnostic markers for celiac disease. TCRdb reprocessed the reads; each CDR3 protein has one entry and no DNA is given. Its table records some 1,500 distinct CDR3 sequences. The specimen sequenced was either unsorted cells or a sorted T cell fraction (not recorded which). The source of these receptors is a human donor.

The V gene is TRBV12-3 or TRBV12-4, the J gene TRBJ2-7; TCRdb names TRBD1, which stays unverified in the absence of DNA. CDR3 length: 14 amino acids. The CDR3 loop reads CASSPGHTYYEQYF.

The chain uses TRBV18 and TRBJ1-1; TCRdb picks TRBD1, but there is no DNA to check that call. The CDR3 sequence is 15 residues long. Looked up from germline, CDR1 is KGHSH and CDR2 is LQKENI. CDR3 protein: CASSLSVPRNTEAFF. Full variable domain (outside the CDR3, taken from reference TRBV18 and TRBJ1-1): NAGVMQNPRHLVRRRGQEARLRCSPMKGHSHVYWYRQLPEEGLKFMVYLQKENIIDESGMPKERFSAEFPKEGPSILRIQQVVRGDSAAYFCASSLSVPRNTEAFFGQGTRLTVV.

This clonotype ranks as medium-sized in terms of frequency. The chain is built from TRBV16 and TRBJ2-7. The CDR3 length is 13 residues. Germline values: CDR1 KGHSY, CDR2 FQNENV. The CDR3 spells CASSHLQPYEQYF.

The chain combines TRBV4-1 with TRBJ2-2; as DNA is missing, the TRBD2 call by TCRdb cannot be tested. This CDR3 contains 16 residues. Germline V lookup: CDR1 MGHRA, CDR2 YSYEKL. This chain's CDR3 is CASSLQRGANTGELFF.

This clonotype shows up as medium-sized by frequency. The CDR3 protein is CASSWDRGTEAFF. The chain has TRBV6-5 and TRBJ1-1; TCRdb outputs TRBD1, but without DNA this stays unchecked. CDR3 length: 13 amino acids. Looked up from germline, CDR1 is MNHEY and CDR2 is SVGAGI.

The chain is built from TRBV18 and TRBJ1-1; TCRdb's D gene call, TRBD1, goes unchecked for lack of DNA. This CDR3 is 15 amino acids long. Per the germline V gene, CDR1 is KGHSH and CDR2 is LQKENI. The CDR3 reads CASRRTGTMNTEAFF.

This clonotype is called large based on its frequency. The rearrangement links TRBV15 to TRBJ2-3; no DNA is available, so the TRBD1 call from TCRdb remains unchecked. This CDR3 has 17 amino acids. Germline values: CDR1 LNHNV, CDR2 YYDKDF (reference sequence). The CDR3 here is CATSEIMGTRSTDTQYF.

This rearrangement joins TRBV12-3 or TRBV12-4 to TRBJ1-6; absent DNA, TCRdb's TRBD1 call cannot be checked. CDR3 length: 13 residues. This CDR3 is CASSRSGGSPLHF.

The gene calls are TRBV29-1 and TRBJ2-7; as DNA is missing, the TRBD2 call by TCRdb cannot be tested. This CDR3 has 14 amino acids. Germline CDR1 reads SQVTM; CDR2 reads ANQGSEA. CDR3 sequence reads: CSVAAGGHSYEQYF.

CDR3 sequence: CASSPSNTGELFF. V is TRBV5-1 and J is TRBJ2-2. Looked up from germline, CDR1 is SGHRS and CDR2 is YFSETQ. The CDR3 extends over 13 amino acids.

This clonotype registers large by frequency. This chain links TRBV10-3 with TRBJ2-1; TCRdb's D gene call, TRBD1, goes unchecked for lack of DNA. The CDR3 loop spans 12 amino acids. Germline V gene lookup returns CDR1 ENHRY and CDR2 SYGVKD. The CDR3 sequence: CAISEGQQGQFF.

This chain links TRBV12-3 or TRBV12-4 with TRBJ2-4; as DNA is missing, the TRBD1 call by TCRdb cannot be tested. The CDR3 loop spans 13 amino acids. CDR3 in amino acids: CASSWDVGDIQYF.

CDR3: CASAYKGGTGNNEQFF. The chain couples TRBV12-3 or TRBV12-4 to TRBJ2-1; TCRdb picks TRBD1, but there is no DNA to check that call. The CDR3 has 16 residues.

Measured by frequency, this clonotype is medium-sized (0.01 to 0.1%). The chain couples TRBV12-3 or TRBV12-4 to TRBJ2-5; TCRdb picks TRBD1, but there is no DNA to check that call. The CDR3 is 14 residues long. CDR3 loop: CASSRTRTGGTQYF.

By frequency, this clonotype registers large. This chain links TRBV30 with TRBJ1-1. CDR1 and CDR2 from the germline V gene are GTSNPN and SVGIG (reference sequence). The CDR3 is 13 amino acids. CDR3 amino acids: CAWKSPMNTEAFF.

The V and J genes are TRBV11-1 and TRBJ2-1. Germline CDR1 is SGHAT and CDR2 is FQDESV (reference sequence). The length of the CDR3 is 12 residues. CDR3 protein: CASSLEGYEQFF.

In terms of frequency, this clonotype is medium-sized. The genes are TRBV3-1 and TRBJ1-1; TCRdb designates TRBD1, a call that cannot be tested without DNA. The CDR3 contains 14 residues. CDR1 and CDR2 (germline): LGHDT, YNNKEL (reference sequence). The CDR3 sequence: CASSQQGAGTEAFF.

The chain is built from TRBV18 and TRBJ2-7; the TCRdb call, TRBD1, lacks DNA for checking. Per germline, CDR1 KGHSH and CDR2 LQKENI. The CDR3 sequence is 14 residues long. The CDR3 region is CASSSGTQGYEQYF.

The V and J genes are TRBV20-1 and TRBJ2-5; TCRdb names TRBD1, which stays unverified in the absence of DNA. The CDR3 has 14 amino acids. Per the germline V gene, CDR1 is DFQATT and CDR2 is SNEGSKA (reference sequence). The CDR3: CSARPGGGQETQYF.

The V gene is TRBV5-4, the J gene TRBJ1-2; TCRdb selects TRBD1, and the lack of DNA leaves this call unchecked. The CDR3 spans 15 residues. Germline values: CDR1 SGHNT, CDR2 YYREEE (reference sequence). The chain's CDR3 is CASSLEPGDVYGYTF.

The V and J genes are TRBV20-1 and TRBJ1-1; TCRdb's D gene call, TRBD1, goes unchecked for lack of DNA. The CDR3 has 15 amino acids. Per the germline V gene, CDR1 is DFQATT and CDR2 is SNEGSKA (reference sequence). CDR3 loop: CSARGIGGGKPEAFF.

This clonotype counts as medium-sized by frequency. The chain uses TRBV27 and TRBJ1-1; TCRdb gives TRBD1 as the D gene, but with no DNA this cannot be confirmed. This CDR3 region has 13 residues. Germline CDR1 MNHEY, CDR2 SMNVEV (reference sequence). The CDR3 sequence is CASSLRPGTEAFF.

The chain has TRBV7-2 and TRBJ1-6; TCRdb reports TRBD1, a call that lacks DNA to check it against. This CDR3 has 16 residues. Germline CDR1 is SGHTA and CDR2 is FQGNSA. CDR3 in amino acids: CASRPTGGGYNSPLHF.

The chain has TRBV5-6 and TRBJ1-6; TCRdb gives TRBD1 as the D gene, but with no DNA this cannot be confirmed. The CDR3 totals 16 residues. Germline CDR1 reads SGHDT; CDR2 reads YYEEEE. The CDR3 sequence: CASSRFVTRDNSPLHF.

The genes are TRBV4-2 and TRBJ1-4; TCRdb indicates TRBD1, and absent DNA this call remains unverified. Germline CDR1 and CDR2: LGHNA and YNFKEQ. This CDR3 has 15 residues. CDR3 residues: CASSHNLGANEKLFF.